The 18 T cell receptor beta chains in this list originate from one sample, sequenced in a study of response to subunit inactivated influenza vaccine. Using its own MiXCR run on the RT-PCR reads, TCRdb lists one record per CDR3 protein. Of about 800,000 distinct CDR3 sequences listed, roughly 20% are singletons. Sequencing used PBMCs from blood, obtained approximately 5 days after vaccination. The receptors were sampled from a man between 45 and 60 years old who received an inactivated influenza vaccine.

This clonotype was detected a few times. The chain has TRBV4-1 and TRBJ2-4; D ambiguous. Trimming left V 0 bases short and J 5 bases short, with 5 bases between. The CDR3 totals 13 residues. Germline values: CDR1 MGHRA, CDR2 YSYEKL. For the CDR3, the DNA is TGCGCCAGCAGCCAAGAGGCCCAAAACATTCAGTACTTC. This translates into CASSQEAQNIQYF.

The chain couples TRBV28 to TRBJ2-1; 8 nucleotides match TRBD1. From germline, CDR1 is MDHEN and CDR2 SYDVKM. V was pared by 1 base and J by 4 bases, with 9 bases of the junction left unmatched. This CDR3 has 17 amino acids. CDR3 sequence (DNA): TGTGCCAGCAGTTTATCCTGGGGGACAGGATCATACAATGAGCAGTTCTTC. This translates into CASSLSWGTGSYNEQFF.

The chain couples TRBV20-1 to TRBJ2-1; D is tentatively TRBD1 or TRBD2 (7 bases each). The CDR3 is 17 amino acids. Trimming pared 2 bases from V and 2 bases from J, leaving 19 bases between. CDR1 and CDR2 (germline): DFQATT, SNEGSKA (reference sequence). The CDR3 reads CSARFRGGGGPYNEQFF. The CDR3 coding sequence is TGCAGTGCTAGATTCCGAGGGGGCGGGGGACCCTACAATGAGCAGTTCTTC.

The J gene is TRBJ2-5, the V gene TRBV5-5, with D perhaps TRBD1 (5 bases). CDR3 size: 15 residues. V was clipped by 4 bases and J by 5 bases, with 18 bases between them. CDR1 SGHKS and CDR2 YYEKEE come from the germline V gene (reference sequence). The CDR3 protein is CASSPKAGSDETQYF. The CDR3 nucleotides are TGTGCCAGCAGCCCAAAGGCAGGGTCGGACGAGACCCAGTACTTC.

This clonotype was seen a handful of times. V and J are TRBV7-7 and TRBJ2-5; the D is unclear. This CDR3 region has 13 residues. CDR1 SSHAT and CDR2 FNYEAQ come from the germline V gene (reference sequence). V dropped 4 bases and J dropped 1 base, with 7 bases sitting between them. The CDR3 DNA sequence: TGTGCCAGCAGCTCCCGGGCCCAAGAGACCCAGTACTTC. This translates into CASSSRAQETQYF.

The genes are TRBV20-1 and TRBJ2-1, with 8 bases aligning to TRBD2. The CDR3 contains 14 residues. In germline, CDR1 is DFQATT, CDR2 SNEGSKA (reference sequence). With V trimmed by 3 bases and J by 8 bases, 9 bases remained unmatched. For the CDR3, the DNA is TGCAGTGCTAGGGACGGGGGGGCGCACGATGAGCAGTTCTTC. Protein: CSARDGGAHDEQFF.

The gene calls are TRBV2 and TRBJ1-5, with D possibly matching TRBD1 (5 bases). Germline loops: CDR1 SNHLY, CDR2 FYNNEI. The length of the CDR3 is 14 residues. Deletions cut 2 bases from V and 6 bases from J, with 11 bases between. The CDR3 DNA is TGTGCCAGCAGTGAATCCGGGACGGGTCAGCCCCAGCATTTT. Its translation: CASSESGTGQPQHF.

The sample holds many counts of this clonotype. The CDR3, as DNA: TGTGCCAGCAGCTTAAACTTCGGGACAGGGGATTATGAGCAGTTCTTC. Protein: CASSLNFGTGDYEQFF. V and J are TRBV11-2 and TRBJ2-1; 10 positions agree with TRBD1. Germline loops: CDR1 SGHAT, CDR2 FQNNGV. V was pared by 2 bases and J by 8 bases, with 9 bases of the junction left unmatched. The CDR3 contains 16 residues.

This clonotype has more than one count but fewer than ten. CDR3 DNA sequence: TGTGCCAGCAGCGGGGGGTGGGGCGATGAGCAGTTCTTC. Translation: CASSGGWGDEQFF. V gene TRBV11-2 combines with J gene TRBJ2-1, with D perhaps TRBD2 (6 bases). The CDR3 totals 13 residues. The V gene's germline CDR1 is SGHAT and CDR2 FQNNGV. Trimming cost V 5 bases and J 8 bases, with 13 bases left between them.

This clonotype was counted a few times. The chain links TRBV20-1 to TRBJ2-1, with D perhaps TRBD1 (6 bases). The CDR3 length is 12 residues. The germline V gene has CDR1 DFQATT and CDR2 SNEGSKA (reference sequence). The CDR3 DNA follows: TGCAGCAGGGGTGGGTCCTACAATGAGCAGTTCTTC. It is translated as CSRGGSYNEQFF.

This clonotype was observed many times. The V gene is TRBV12-3 or TRBV12-4, the J gene TRBJ1-1; no clear D gene. V was shortened by 3 bases and J by 5 bases, with 7 bases between the two germline ends. The CDR3 is 12 amino acids. The CDR3 loop is CASSLRRTEAFF. The CDR3 DNA reads as TGTGCCAGCAGTTTGAGGAGGACTGAAGCTTTCTTT.

This clonotype was counted a few times. The V gene is TRBV7-6, the J gene TRBJ2-1; TRBD1 is a possible D gene (6 bases). Looked up from germline, CDR1 is SGHVS and CDR2 is FNYEAQ. Trimming stripped 5 bases from V and 4 bases from J, with 15 bases between. CDR3 length equals 15 residues. DNA for the CDR3: TGTGCCAGCAGCCATGGGGGCCGGGCTTACAATGAGCAGTTCTTC. Translating it yields CASSHGGRAYNEQFF.

J is TRBJ2-3 and V is TRBV3-1, with D perhaps matching TRBD1 (6 bases). V shed 2 bases and J shed 0 bases, with 12 bases lying between them. CDR1 is LGHDT, CDR2 YNNKEL, per germline (reference sequence). The CDR3 contains 16 residues. CDR3 in amino acids: CASSQRTATSTDTQYF. CDR3 in DNA: TGTGCCAGCAGCCAACGGACAGCTACTAGCACAGATACGCAGTATTTT.

A few counts support this clonotype. The J gene is TRBJ2-1, the V gene TRBV12-3 or TRBV12-4; 9 bases match TRBD1. With 2 bases clipped from V and 7 bases from J, the junction kept 6 bases outside the gene matches. This CDR3 has 15 amino acids. CDR3 loop: CASSLLGQGLNEQFF. The DNA of the CDR3 is TGTGCCAGCAGTTTACTTGGACAGGGGTTAAATGAGCAGTTCTTC.

This clonotype was picked up a small number of times. The chain is built from TRBV5-8 and TRBJ1-2; weak D call: TRBD1 (5 bases). Germline CDR1 and CDR2: SGHTS and YDEGEE. The CDR3 contains 14 residues. V shed 4 bases and J shed 5 bases, with 15 bases lying between them. The CDR3 protein is CASSRPGLAYGYTF. CDR3 DNA sequence: TGTGCCAGCAGCCGCCCGGGGCTAGCGTATGGCTACACCTTC.

The chain has TRBV6-5 and TRBJ2-1; no clear D gene. The germline V gene has CDR1 MNHEY and CDR2 SVGAGI. The CDR3 length is 15 residues. V dropped 0 bases and J dropped 2 bases, with 8 bases sitting between them. The CDR3 sequence is CASSYSIGTYNEQFF. CDR3 coding DNA: TGTGCCAGCAGTTACTCGATTGGTACCTACAATGAGCAGTTCTTC.

This clonotype came up a few times. The V gene is TRBV12-3 or TRBV12-4, the J gene TRBJ1-2; D ambiguous. V gave up 6 bases and J gave up 3 bases, with 14 bases separating them. The CDR3 loop spans 14 amino acids. CDR3: CASRDLDGYYGYTF. Here the CDR3 DNA reads TGTGCCAGCAGAGACTTGGACGGCTACTATGGCTACACCTTC.

CDR3 amino acids: CASNARGGNTDTQYF. The CDR3 region has the DNA TGTGCCAGCAACGCGCGGGGGGGCAATACAGATACGCAGTATTTT. The rearrangement links TRBV27 to TRBJ2-3, with 9 bases aligning to TRBD2. Looked up from germline, CDR1 is MNHEY and CDR2 is SMNVEV (reference sequence). The V gene end was trimmed by 7 bases and the J gene end by 3 bases; junction bases not matched to a gene: 8. The CDR3 has 15 residues.